This T cell receptor beta chain came from a study of radiation and T cells in renal cell carcinoma. Regarding the study as a whole: No pretreatment tumor biopsies were available for baseline clonotypes. From baseline, blood top tumor clonotypes peaked at 2 weeks post-radiation.

The CDR3 sequence is 14 residues long. Germline V gives CDR1 SGHTA, CDR2 FQGTGA. J was trimmed by 10 bases and V by 4 bases; bases with no gene match: 12. Concerning this clone itself: Its antigen is unidentified.

Some clones are missing from TCRdb's copy, which holds only in-frame ones; the method was immunoSEQ multiplex PCR. This table has 150,000 or so clones, 88% appearing once. Specified time point: baseline pretreatment blood. Treatment: 15 Gy SBRT to primary tumor, nephrectomy 4 weeks later. The tumor was a clear cell renal cell carcinoma. The chain carries TRBV7-3 and TRBJ1-1, with TRBD1 matching over 7 bases. This TCR was sampled from an older woman with renal cell carcinoma. Sequencing was performed on blood, taken from a patient whose treatment included radiotherapy and nephrectomy. CDR3 sequence reads: CASSSRDSGRGAFF. CDR3 in DNA: TGTGCCAGCAGCTCCAGGGACAGCGGAAGGGGAGCTTTCTTT.